One and the same sample provided the 17 T cell receptor beta chains below, sequenced in a study of blood T cell repertoires in COVID-19. Clones were read by immunoSEQ multiplex PCR, and TCRdb kept only the in-frame ones, dropping some. Found here are roughly 240,000 clones, around 86% of them singletons; the top ten hold around 1.5%. Material for sequencing was peripheral blood. The receptor set was obtained from an older woman who had recovered from COVID-19.

The V and J genes are TRBV4-3 and TRBJ2-4; tentative D call: TRBD1 (6 bases). V dropped 1 base and J dropped 7 bases, with 8 bases sitting between them. The CDR3 totals 13 residues. CDR1 is LGHNA, CDR2 YSLEER, per germline. CDR3 bases: TGCGCCAGCAGCCAAGGACAGGTTAACATTCAGTACTTC. It yields the protein CASSQGQVNIQYF.

This clone has just one count. The chain is built from TRBV5-1 and TRBJ1-2; maybe TRBD1 (5 bases). From germline, CDR1 is SGHRS and CDR2 YFSETQ. The germline V and J ends were trimmed by 0 bases and 3 bases, with 12 bases remaining between them. The CDR3 covers 15 residues. The CDR3 DNA sequence: TGCGCCAGCAGCTTGGAGGAAGGGGCGTACTATGGCTACACCTTC. Amino acid sequence: CASSLEEGAYYGYTF. Full variable domain (missing parts from reference TRBV5-1 and TRBJ1-2): KAGVTQTPRYLIKTRGQQVTLSCSPISGHRSVSWYQQTPGQGLQFLFEYFSETQRNKGNFPGRFSGRQFSNSRSEMNVSTLELGDSALYLCASSLEEGAYYGYTFGSGTRLTVV.

With regard to this clone: One end of the junction varies from germline; a read error may be responsible. V usage is TRBV25-1 and J usage is TRBJ1-2, with 12 bases identical to TRBD1. This CDR3 spans 15 amino acids. CDR1 MGHDK and CDR2 SYGVNS come from the germline V gene. Written as DNA, the CDR3 is TGTGCCAGCAGCGAATCGGGACAGGGGGCTGGTAGCTACACCTTC. As protein: CASSESGQGAGSYTF.

CDR3 DNA sequence: TGTGCCAGCAGCTTGACAGGGGAAAATTCACCCCTCCACTTT. This encodes CASSLTGENSPLHF. The rearrangement links TRBV13 to TRBJ1-6, with 8 bases lining up with TRBD1. Germline V lookup: CDR1 PRHDT, CDR2 FYEKMQ (reference sequence). The junction had 2 bases not matched to a gene; V was cut back by 3 bases and J by 7 bases. The CDR3 consists of 14 residues.

The V gene is TRBV6-5, the J gene TRBJ1-3, with D tentatively TRBD1 (6 bases). The CDR3 sequence is 13 residues long. Germline values: CDR1 MNHEY, CDR2 SVGAGI. The ends were cut back, 8 bases at V and 3 bases at J, with 11 bases in the middle. CDR3 sequence: CASGGQHGNTIYF. CDR3 sequence (DNA): TGTGCCAGCGGGGGACAACATGGAAACACCATATATTTT.

V is TRBV3-1 (or the pseudogene TRBV3-2) and J is TRBJ1-2; D call uncertain. Between the trimmed V and J ends, which lost 4 bases and 4 bases, there was a span of 19 bases. Germline assignment: CDR1 LGHDT and CDR2 YNNKEL (reference sequence). The CDR3 is made up of 16 amino acids. For the CDR3, the DNA is TGTGCCAGCAGCCGCCTATGGGAGAAGGGAGCCTATGGCTACACCTTC. Encoded protein: CASSRLWEKGAYGYTF.

The chain couples TRBV29-1 to TRBJ2-1, with D perhaps TRBD2 (6 bases). Trimming pared 7 bases from V and 4 bases from J, leaving 11 bases between. CDR3 length equals 12 residues. In germline, CDR1 is SQVTM, CDR2 ANQGSEA. The CDR3 DNA reads TGCAGCGGTGACCGGGGGTACAATGAGCAGTTCTTC. It codes for CSGDRGYNEQFF.

J is TRBJ2-5 and V is TRBV7-3; 7 bases line up with TRBD2. The V gene's germline CDR1 is SGHTA and CDR2 FQGTGA. J gave up 1 base and V 5 bases, and 7 bases lay outside the gene matches. This CDR3 has 15 amino acids. The CDR3 sequence: CASSPTGGFQETQYF. For the CDR3, the DNA is TGTGCCAGCAGCCCGACCGGGGGGTTCCAAGAGACCCAGTACTTC.

This clone showed up just once. The J gene is TRBJ2-7, the V gene TRBV7-9; weak D call: TRBD1 (5 bases). Deletions cut 1 base from V and 3 bases from J, with 10 bases between. CDR3 size: 14 residues. Per germline, CDR1 SEHNR and CDR2 FQNEAQ (reference sequence). CDR3 sequence reads: CASSLVATVYEQYF. The CDR3 nucleotides are TGTGCCAGCAGCTTAGTTGCGACAGTCTACGAGCAGTACTTC.

The CDR3 here is CASSQASGASYNEQFF. The CDR3 nucleotides are TGTGCCAGCAGCCAGGCTAGCGGGGCGTCCTACAATGAGCAGTTCTTC. This sequence joins TRBV3-1 (or the pseudogene TRBV3-2) and TRBJ2-1; 9 bases map to TRBD2. The CDR3 loop spans 16 amino acids. V gave up 3 bases and J gave up 1 base; unmatched junction bases: 4. CDR1 and CDR2 (germline): LGHDT, YNNKEL (reference sequence).

The rearrangement links TRBV5-3 to TRBJ2-7; 9 bases align to TRBD2. TRBV5-3 is noted as an ORF with a role that remains uncertain. This CDR3 has 15 amino acids. After removal of 4 bases from V and 3 bases from J, the junction contained 8 bases not matched to a gene. The CDR3 sequence: CARSGSSGVYYEQYF. CDR3 DNA: TGTGCCAGAAGCGGGTCTAGCGGGGTCTACTACGAGCAGTACTTC.

The V gene is TRBV11-3, the J gene TRBJ2-3; TRBD2 is a possible D gene (6 bases). The CDR3 is made up of 13 amino acids. CDR1 SGHNT and CDR2 YENEEA come from the germline V gene. Deletions cut 5 bases from V and 4 bases from J, with 10 bases between. CDR3 sequence reads: CASSPRGSDTQYF. In DNA form, the CDR3 reads TGTGCCAGCAGCCCCCGGGGGTCAGATACGCAGTATTTT. The variable domain in full, completed from reference TRBV11-3 and TRBJ2-3, reads EAGVVQSPRYKIIEKKQPVAFWCNPISGHNTLYWYLQNLGQGPELLIRYENEEAVDDSQLPKDRFSAERLKGVDSTLKIQPAELGDSAVYLCASSPRGSDTQYFGPGTRLTVL.

This clone was detected only a few times. The chain links TRBV19 to TRBJ2-1, with 9 bases lining up with TRBD2. CDR1 is LNHDA, CDR2 SQIVND, per germline (reference sequence). Trimming took 7 bases from V and 4 from J; bases not matched to a gene: 5. The CDR3 consists of 14 residues. The CDR3 loop reads CASNQRGVYNEQFF. CDR3 bases: TGTGCCAGTAACCAGCGGGGGGTTTACAATGAGCAGTTCTTC.

J is TRBJ2-7 and V is TRBV15; D possibly corresponds to TRBD2 (5 bases). This CDR3 is 15 amino acids long. The V gene lost 0 bases and the J gene lost 6 bases, with 15 bases spanning the gap. The V gene's germline CDR1 is LNHNV and CDR2 YYDKDF (reference sequence). This chain's CDR3 is CATSRDLGLASEQYF. CDR3 DNA: TGTGCCACCAGCAGAGATCTAGGACTGGCGAGCGAGCAGTACTTC.

CDR3 coding DNA: TGTGCCAGCAACCCCACCGGAGGTTACACTGAAGCTTTCTTT. Translation: CASNPTGGYTEAFF. The V gene is TRBV11-2, the J gene TRBJ1-1; D call uncertain. This CDR3 region has 14 residues. The V end was cut by 7 bases, the J end by 3 bases, with 15 bases between. Germline V CDR1 and CDR2: SGHAT, FQNNGV. Full variable domain (rest looked up from reference TRBV11-2 and TRBJ1-1): EAGVAQSPRYKIIEKRQSVAFWCNPISGHATLYWYQQILGQGPKLLIQFQNNGVVDDSQLPKDRFSAERLKGVDSTLKIQPAKLEDSAVYLCASNPTGGYTEAFFGQGTRLTVV.

There are many counts of this clone. J is TRBJ2-5 and V is TRBV3-1 (or the pseudogene TRBV3-2), with TRBD2 matching over 7 bases. Germline loops: CDR1 LGHDT, CDR2 YNNKEL (reference sequence). The CDR3 is 13 residues long. Losses at the gene ends were 9 bases for V and 1 base for J; bases not matched to a gene: 5. The DNA of the CDR3 is TGTGCCAGTCGGACTAGAGGCCAAGAGACCCAGTACTTC. It yields the protein CASRTRGQETQYF.

The rearrangement uses TRBV12-5 and TRBJ1-1; possibly TRBD1 for D (6 bases). CDR1 is LGHNT, CDR2 FRNRAP, per germline. V lost 6 bases and J lost 1, with 9 bases in between. The CDR3 has 13 amino acids. The DNA for the CDR3 is TGTGCTAGTGGCCAGACAGGGAACACTGAAGCTTTCTTT. This gives the protein CASGQTGNTEAFF.